A single sample gave rise to the 12 T cell receptor beta chains below, sequenced in a study of cytomegalovirus exposure and HLA in healthy donors. Here immunoSEQ multiplex PCR was the method, and the copy in TCRdb shows in-frame clones only, minus some. The table records 250,000 to 350,000 clones, 70% to 90% of them present only once. The sequencing sample was made of PBMCs. These receptors were taken from a woman aged 18-35 years in good health and CMV-seronegative.

V is TRBV27 and J is TRBJ2-2; weak D call: TRBD2 (7 bases). The germline V gene encodes CDR1 MNHEY and CDR2 SMNVEV (reference sequence). The V gene lost 11 bases and the J gene lost 6 bases, with 22 bases spanning the gap. The CDR3 sequence is 15 residues long. The CDR3 DNA reads as TGTGCCGTTAGGGGGGGGCTTAGTAGACCCGGGGAGCTGTTTTTT. It codes for CAVRGGLSRPGELFF.

V gene TRBV6-1 combines with J gene TRBJ1-1; D remains unclear. The germline V gene encodes CDR1 MNHNS and CDR2 SASEGT. With 1 base removed from V and 0 bases from J, the gap between germline ends came to 6 bases. CDR3 length equals 14 residues. The CDR3 here is CASSEGLMNTEAFF. The CDR3 bases are TGTGCCAGCAGTGAAGGGCTCATGAACACTGAAGCTTTCTTT.

The chain links TRBV9 to TRBJ2-7; TRBD1 matches 8 bases. V gave up 4 bases and J gave up 0 bases; unmatched junction bases: 9. Per germline, CDR1 SGDLS and CDR2 YYNGEE. The CDR3 consists of 16 residues. The CDR3 nucleotides are TGTGCCAGCAGCCCAGGGGGCGGACGGTTCTCCTACGAGCAGTACTTC. Residues: CASSPGGGRFSYEQYF.

This rearrangement joins TRBV28 to TRBJ1-2, with 7 bases matching TRBD1. The CDR3 spans 14 residues. Germline CDR1 is MDHEN and CDR2 is SYDVKM. Losses at the gene ends were 4 bases for V and 8 bases for J; bases not matched to a gene: 10. For the CDR3, the DNA is TGTGCCAGCAGTTCCCCACCAGGGGGGAACGGCTACACCTTC. This codes for CASSSPPGGNGYTF.

A single count supports this clone. J is TRBJ1-1 and V is TRBV2, with no clear D. Per the germline V gene, CDR1 is SNHLY and CDR2 is FYNNEI. The CDR3 has 14 residues. The ends were cut back, 1 base at V and 8 bases at J, with 14 bases in the middle. The CDR3 region has the DNA TGTGCCAGCAGTGAAGTCTTTTTGGCAGGAGAAGCTTTCTTT. Protein product: CASSEVFLAGEAFF.

V gene TRBV7-9 combines with J gene TRBJ2-2, with D perhaps TRBD2 (7 bases). Looked up from germline, CDR1 is SEHNR and CDR2 is FQNEAQ (reference sequence). This CDR3 is built from 15 residues. Between the trimmed V and J ends, which lost 8 bases and 5 bases, there was a span of 18 bases. The CDR3 loop is CASRGGGDYTGELFF. CDR3 nucleotides: TGTGCCAGCCGAGGGGGGGGAGACTATACCGGGGAGCTGTTTTTT.

The gene calls are TRBV7-2 and TRBJ2-3; the D is unclear. The CDR3 sequence is 13 residues long. V was trimmed by 5 bases and J by 6 bases, leaving 12 bases between them. Germline V gene sequence: CDR1 SGHTA, CDR2 FQGNSA. CDR3 amino acids: CASSPTGSDTQYF. Written as DNA, the CDR3 is TGTGCCAGCAGCCCAACCGGGTCTGATACGCAGTATTTT.

The gene calls are TRBV9 and TRBJ1-1, with 10 bases that match TRBD1. Looked up from germline, CDR1 is SGDLS and CDR2 is YYNGEE. The CDR3 contains 15 residues. The J segment lost 1 base and the V segment lost 3 bases, leaving 3 bases of the junction unmatched. Here the CDR3 DNA reads TGTGCCAGCAGCGCCCGGGACAGGGGGAACACTGAAGCTTTCTTT. It yields the protein CASSARDRGNTEAFF.

This sequence joins TRBV25-1 and TRBJ2-5; D unclear. The CDR3 runs to 14 residues. Trimming took off 2 bases at V and 4 bases at J, with 11 bases between the two ends. The germline V gene has CDR1 MGHDK and CDR2 SYGVNS. CDR3 sequence reads: CASSETAAAETQYF. CDR3 nucleotide sequence: TGTGCCAGCAGTGAAACCGCGGCAGCAGAGACCCAGTACTTC. The entire variable domain, with the rest obtained from reference TRBV25-1 and TRBJ2-5, is as follows: EADIYQTPRYLVIGTGKKITLECSQTMGHDKMYWYQQDPGMELHLIHYSYGVNSTEKGDLSSESTVSRIRTEHFPLTLESARPSHTSQYLCASSETAAAETQYFGPGTRLLVL.

The chain is built from TRBV7-2 and TRBJ1-5, with D tentatively TRBD1 (5 bases). Germline CDR1 and CDR2: SGHTA and FQGNSA. This CDR3 contains 15 residues. V dropped 4 bases and J dropped 1 base, with 11 bases sitting between them. In nucleotides, the CDR3 is TGTGCCAGCAGCTCCCCAGGGAGGAGCAATCAGCCCCAGCATTTT. It is translated as CASSSPGRSNQPQHF.

The rearrangement links TRBV10-1 to TRBJ2-7; D call uncertain. Germline CDR1 is WNHNN and CDR2 is SYGVQD (reference sequence). CDR3 length equals 13 residues. V lost 6 bases and J 0 bases, leaving 9 bases between the germline ends. The CDR3 region is CASRDSSSYEQYF. The CDR3 bases are TGCGCCAGCAGAGATTCCAGCTCCTACGAGCAGTACTTC.

J is TRBJ2-7 and V is TRBV7-9, with 10 bases matching TRBD2. Per germline, CDR1 SEHNR and CDR2 FQNEAQ (reference sequence). The junction had 4 bases not matched to a gene; V was cut back by 2 bases and J by 3 bases. This CDR3 region has 15 residues. CDR3 amino acids: CASSLPGTSVYEQYF. As DNA, the CDR3 is TGTGCCAGCAGCTTACCTGGGACTAGCGTCTACGAGCAGTACTTC.